This TCR beta chain was found in a study of PD-1 blockade in classical Hodgkin lymphoma. This clone was observed a few times. Its specificity is not known. Some clones are missing from TCRdb's copy, which holds only in-frame ones; the method was immunoSEQ multiplex PCR. The table has around 27,000 clones, more than 70% seen once. Broader study findings: Before treatment, complete responders showed about the same diversity as newly diagnosed patients.

With 6 bases removed from V and 3 bases from J, the gap between germline ends came to 14 bases. This CDR3 is built from 14 residues. The germline V gene has CDR1 ENHRY and CDR2 SYGVKD. Time point given: cycle 4 day 1 (C4D1), after 5 to 7 weeks of nivolumab. Each patient's relapse followed autologous stem cell transplantation, and brentuximab vedotin exposure varied. Investigators isolated CD4+ T cells from thawed PBMCs through magnetic negative selection. Source: CD4+ T cells from blood, taken before the fourth cycle of nivolumab. The receptor's source is a human donor with classical Hodgkin lymphoma. The chain couples TRBV10-3 to TRBJ1-2; tentatively, D is TRBD1 (5 bases). CDR3 coding DNA: TGTGCCATCAGCAATATAGGGGTTGACTATGGCTACACCTTC. This codes for CAISNIGVDYGYTF.